This T cell receptor beta chain was profiled in a study of T cells in Graves' hyperthyroidism and ophthalmopathy. Germline CDR1 is DFQATT and CDR2 is SNEGSKA (reference sequence). V gave up 1 base and J gave up 14 bases, with 15 bases separating them. The CDR3 extends over 13 amino acids. The table lists this clonotype with many counts. Its antigen is still unknown. TCR beta CDR3 sequences were amplified from RNA transcripts. First-round RT-PCR of the TCR CDR3 relied on the HTBI primer set. TCRdb fed the multiplex PCR reads into MiXCR, producing one record per CDR3 protein. The data hold under 200,000 distinct CDR3 sequences, with 8% to 9.5% observed a single time. The study, taken as a whole, reports: Appearing also in blood were most of the thyroid clonotypes expanded above 0.001.

Hyperthyroidism was newly diagnosed in patients aged 18 to 65 (duration under 2 months). Ahead of any ophthalmopathy symptoms, the blood sample was obtained at the first diagnosis of hyperthyroidism. The authors obtained PBMCs from around 10 ml of fresh peripheral blood. Input material: blood. This chain joins TRBV20-1 and TRBJ1-6; unclear D gene. The TCR was taken from a woman younger than 30 with Graves' hyperthyroidism that later progressed to Graves' ophthalmopathy. CDR3 region: CSARGQTSFTLHF. The CDR3 DNA reads as TGCAGTGCTAGAGGGCAGACTTCGTTCACCCTCCACTTT.